Following are 16 T cell receptor beta chains from one sample sequenced in a study of cytomegalovirus exposure and HLA in healthy donors. Profiled with immunoSEQ multiplex PCR; TCRdb holds only in-frame clones, not every one. The sample carries 200,000 to 300,000 clones, about 90% recorded once. Sequenced sample: PBMCs. These receptors were obtained from a woman in her twenties or thirties in good health and CMV-seronegative.

This rearrangement joins TRBV4-3 to TRBJ2-7; tentatively, D is TRBD1 or TRBD2 (6 bases each). CDR1 is LGHNA and CDR2 is YSLEER in the germline V gene. The CDR3 is 16 amino acids. V gave up 5 bases and J gave up 2 bases, with 19 bases separating them. The CDR3 loop reads CASSISGAGQAYEQYF. The CDR3 bases are TGCGCCAGCAGCATCAGTGGGGCGGGACAAGCCTACGAGCAGTACTTC.

The chain combines TRBV7-2 with TRBJ1-2; weak D call: TRBD1 (5 bases). V was cut by 4 bases and J by 2 bases, with 14 bases left in between. This CDR3 spans 15 amino acids. Germline CDR1 SGHTA, CDR2 FQGNSA. CDR3 nucleotide sequence: TGTGCCAGCAGCTCCCCCGGCAGGGTAAACTATGGCTACACCTTC. Its protein is CASSSPGRVNYGYTF.

The genes are TRBV11-3 and TRBJ2-1, with D perhaps matching TRBD2 (6 bases). CDR1 and CDR2 (germline): SGHNT, YENEEA. Trimming cost V 7 bases and J 6 bases, with 10 bases left between them. The CDR3 spans 12 residues. This CDR3 reads CASNSGGNEQFF. The CDR3, as DNA: TGTGCCAGCAATAGCGGAGGCAATGAGCAGTTCTTC.

This rearrangement joins TRBV29-1 to TRBJ2-1, with 9 bases matching TRBD2. The length of the CDR3 is 15 residues. The germline V gene has CDR1 SQVTM and CDR2 ANQGSEA. The V gene end was trimmed by 7 bases and the J gene end by 0 bases; junction bases not matched to a gene: 7. CDR3 DNA sequence: TGCAGCGGGGTGGTTAGCGGGAGCTCCTACAATGAGCAGTTCTTC. Protein: CSGVVSGSSYNEQFF.

V and J are TRBV27 and TRBJ1-1, with D perhaps matching TRBD1 (5 bases). The V gene's germline CDR1 is MNHEY and CDR2 SMNVEV (reference sequence). This CDR3 is built from 14 residues. Trimming stripped 3 bases from V and 4 bases from J, with 12 bases between. As DNA, the CDR3 is TGTGCCAGCAGTTTGGCCGGGACTTCCACTGAAGCTTTCTTT. The encoded protein is CASSLAGTSTEAFF.

The chain links TRBV4-1 to TRBJ1-1; TRBD1 matches at 7 bases. J was trimmed by 3 bases and V by 4 bases; bases with no gene match: 14. The CDR3 loop spans 17 amino acids. Germline CDR1 is MGHRA and CDR2 is YSYEKL. The CDR3 loop is CASSRKQWDSRDTEAFF. In nucleotides, the CDR3 is TGCGCCAGCAGCCGAAAACAATGGGACAGCCGCGACACTGAAGCTTTCTTT.

The chain has TRBV2 and TRBJ2-3; a possible D gene is TRBD2 (6 bases). Per the germline V gene, CDR1 is SNHLY and CDR2 is FYNNEI. V was clipped by 3 bases and J by 1 base, with 11 bases between them. This CDR3 spans 15 amino acids. The CDR3 is CASSEGRGGTDTQYF. DNA for the CDR3: TGTGCCAGCAGTGAGGGGCGGGGTGGCACAGATACGCAGTATTTT. The full variable domain, its missing parts supplied by reference TRBV2 and TRBJ2-3, is EPEVTQTPSHQVTQMGQEVILRCVPISNHLYFYWYRQILGQKVEFLVSFYNNEISEKSEIFDDQFSVERPDGSNFTLKIRSTKLEDSAMYFCASSEGRGGTDTQYFGPGTRLTVL.

The chain is built from TRBV7-9 and TRBJ2-7, with D hard to call. In germline, CDR1 is SEHNR, CDR2 FQNEAQ (reference sequence). Trimming pared 5 bases from V and 5 bases from J, leaving 13 bases between. The CDR3 is made up of 13 amino acids. In DNA, the CDR3 is TGTGCCAGCAGCGTTGACGGGTCAAACGAGCAGTACTTC. It translates to CASSVDGSNEQYF.

The chain carries TRBV7-3 and TRBJ2-1; 8 positions match TRBD1. The germline CDR1 and CDR2 sequences are SGHTA and FQGTGA. This CDR3 has 17 residues. J gave up 8 bases and V 5 bases, and 17 bases lay outside the gene matches. The CDR3 coding sequence is TGTGCCAGCAGCCCACACCAGGACAGGGAGTTTCGAGATGAGCAGTTCTTC. Protein: CASSPHQDREFRDEQFF.

This chain joins TRBV28 and TRBJ1-2; the match to TRBD1 covers 9 bases. Germline loops: CDR1 MDHEN, CDR2 SYDVKM. The CDR3 is 14 amino acids. V trimming: 4 bases; J trimming: 5 bases; junction bases outside the gene matches: 5. The CDR3 is CASSSGQGHYGYTF. For the CDR3, the DNA is TGTGCCAGCAGTTCGGGACAGGGTCATTATGGCTACACCTTC.

The rearrangement links TRBV29-1 to TRBJ2-5; no clear D gene. This CDR3 has 12 residues. V dropped 6 bases and J dropped 5 bases, with 13 bases sitting between them. The germline CDR1 and CDR2 sequences are SQVTM and ANQGSEA. CDR3 DNA: TGCAGCGTCCCGCTAGGTGTCGAGACCCAGTACTTC. Translating it yields CSVPLGVETQYF.

Worth noting for this clone: The junction and the germline gene differ at one end; a read error may be behind it. The genes are TRBV28 and TRBJ2-1; D might be TRBD1 (5 bases). Germline lookup yields CDR1 MDHEN and CDR2 SYDVKM. This CDR3 comprises 14 residues. CDR3 residues: CASSFNSGNNEQFF. CDR3 coding DNA: TGTGCCAGCAGTTTCAACTCAGGGAACAATGAGCAATTCTTC.

The V call is TRBV6-4, the J call TRBJ2-3; tentative D call: TRBD2 (6 bases). V was pared by 2 bases and J by 4 bases, with 10 bases between. The CDR3 covers 14 residues. Germline CDR1 is MRHNA and CDR2 is SNTAGT. The CDR3 DNA sequence: TGTGCCAGCAGTGACAGGGGACTTCCAGATACGCAGTATTTT. Translation: CASSDRGLPDTQYF.

This clone came up once. V usage is TRBV7-2 and J usage is TRBJ2-7; TRBD2 agrees at 12 bases. V lost 1 base and J lost 4; bases outside the gene matches: 5. This CDR3 is 16 amino acids long. The V gene's germline CDR1 is SGHTA and CDR2 FQGNSA. CDR3 DNA: TGTGCCAGCAGCTTAGGGACTAGCGGGATTGCGTACGAGCAGTACTTC. Protein sequence: CASSLGTSGIAYEQYF.

The rearrangement links TRBV7-9 to TRBJ1-1; TRBD1 is a possible D gene (6 bases). V shed 5 bases and J shed 9 bases, with 19 bases lying between them. This CDR3 spans 14 amino acids. CDR1 and CDR2 (germline): SEHNR, FQNEAQ (reference sequence). The CDR3 DNA reads TGTGCCAGCAGCCAGAGGGGGGCCTTGTTGCAAGCTTTCTTT. This sequence encodes CASSQRGALLQAFF.

The chain carries TRBV7-6 and TRBJ2-3; TRBD2 might be the D (5 bases). The germline gives CDR1 SGHVS, CDR2 FNYEAQ. V was cut by 5 bases and J by 2 bases, with 14 bases left in between. This CDR3 contains 15 residues. CDR3 sequence reads: CASSTSTSTTDTQYF. The CDR3, as DNA: TGTGCCAGCAGCACCAGTACTAGTACCACAGATACGCAGTATTTT.